This record looks at one TCR beta chain sequence and its context. The target antigen is unknown. A junction end diverges from the germline sequence, so it may reflect a read error. The CDR3 end lies 3 residues beyond the end of the read and is filled in from the germline J gene. Other DNA sequences in the same sample also yield this CDR3. This CDR3 has 15 residues. CDR1 is GTSNPN, CDR2 SVGIG, per germline (reference sequence). The data belong to a study of T cell clonality in common variable immunodeficiency. Sequencing input was equivalent genomic DNA from CVID and controls. Measured with immunoSEQ multiplex PCR; TCRdb has only the in-frame clones, and not every one. In total the sample includes some 40,000 clones, none of them seen once. Each donor provided roughly 4.5 to 8.5 ml of heparinized whole blood. Findings and caveats of the study: Common variable immunodeficiency TCR beta sequences reportedly had fewer deletions and N-nucleotide insertions. The cause of increased CVID clonality remains unclear without subpopulation sequencing.

The gene calls are TRBV30 and TRBJ1-3; no reliable D call. Input material: peripheral blood mononuclear cells. This TCR came from a person between 18 and 75 years old in good health. CDR3 region: CAWSEGQASGNTIYF. CDR3 DNA, as far as it was read: TGTGCTTGGAGCGAGGGCCAGGCCTCTGGAAACACC.